This T cell receptor (beta chain) is from a study of blood T cell repertoires in COVID-19. Study-level background: Acute and convalescent COVID-19 specimens originated in the United States, Italy and Spain.

Authors' data handling: Amplification of reference gene primers was used by the study to estimate nucleated cell counts. Repertoires were generated with immunoSEQ multiplex PCR, while TCRdb's copy carries only in-frame clones and drops some. The DNA was the basis for D and trimming; V, J and clone size are from that table. Of hundreds of thousands of clones in the sample, around four fifths were seen once. The CDR3 has 14 residues. With 7 bases clipped from V and 6 bases from J, the junction kept 11 bases outside the gene matches. Germline V gene sequence: CDR1 MRHNA, CDR2 SNTAGT. This TCR was recovered from a woman aged 45-65 years with active or convalescent COVID-19. The material sequenced was peripheral blood. The V gene is TRBV6-4, the J gene TRBJ2-7; 8 bases align to TRBD1. The CDR3 bases are TGTGCCAGCACCATACAGGGGGACCGCTGCGAGCAGTACTTC. Encoded protein: CASTIQGDRCEQYF.